This T cell receptor beta chain was sequenced in a study of T cells expressing NK-cell markers. Study-wide results and caveats: There were a handful of donors in whom these clonotypes also led the CD3+CD56-NKG2C+ fraction.

TCR beta cDNA was made by 5'RACE template switching with UMIs. TCRdb reanalyzed the 5' RACE reads and collapses them to one entry per CDR3 protein, without DNA. The record lists about 460,000 distinct CDR3 sequences, of which the ten most abundant hold approximately 1.5%. Points on this clonotype: Its antigen is as yet unknown.

There are 18 residues in the CDR3. Per germline, CDR1 MGHRA and CDR2 YSYEKL. The TCR originated in a woman between 50 and 59 years old in good health. This sequence joins TRBV4-1 and TRBJ2-2; TCRdb's assignment of TRBD2 cannot be checked, as there is no DNA. The sequenced sample consisted of blood T cells: a sorted CD56 or NKG2C T cell subset, CD4+ or CD8+ T cells, or bulk PBMC T cells (not recorded which). CDR3 amino acids: CASSQVYPGLADTGELFF.